This T cell receptor (beta chain) was identified in a study of identifying expanded T cells in peripheral blood. Study conclusions and caveats: About 1.2 clones differed between technical replicates, versus approximately 17 and 20 over time. Across healthy donors, higher total template counts meant significantly greater approximately 2-week count variance.

The CDR3 runs 14 residues. Germline V gene lookup returns CDR1 SGDLS and CDR2 YYNGEE. V gave up 3 bases and J gave up 5 bases; unmatched junction bases: 5. The assay was immunoSEQ multiplex PCR, and TCRdb's table has in-frame clones only and misses some. In the table there are more than 55,000 clones, around 87% of which are singletons. As to this clone: The antigen is unknown.

No infections or other immune events were documented during collection. The TCR sequence derives from a person aged 18 to 75 in good health. The sample comprised blood. This rearrangement joins TRBV9 to TRBJ2-7, with 10 bases matching TRBD2. CDR3 in amino acids: CASSESGRENEQYF. In nucleotides, the CDR3 is TGTGCCAGCAGCGAGAGCGGGAGGGAGAACGAGCAGTACTTC.